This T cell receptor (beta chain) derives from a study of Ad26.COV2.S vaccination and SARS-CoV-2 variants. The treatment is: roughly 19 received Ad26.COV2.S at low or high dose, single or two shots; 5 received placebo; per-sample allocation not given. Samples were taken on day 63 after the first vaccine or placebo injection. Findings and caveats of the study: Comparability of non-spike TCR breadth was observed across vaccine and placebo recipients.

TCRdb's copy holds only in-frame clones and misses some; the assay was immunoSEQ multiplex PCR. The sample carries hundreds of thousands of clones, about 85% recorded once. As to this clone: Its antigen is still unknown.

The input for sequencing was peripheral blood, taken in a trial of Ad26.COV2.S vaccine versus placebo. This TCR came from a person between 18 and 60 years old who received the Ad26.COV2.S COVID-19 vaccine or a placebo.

The CDR3 reads CASCVSSSYNSPLHF. The CDR3 DNA follows: TGTGCCAGCTGTGTTTCGAGCTCCTATAATTCACCCCTCCACTTT. This sequence joins TRBV6-1 and TRBJ1-6, with D unclear. The germline V gene encodes CDR1 MNHNS and CDR2 SASEGT. Deletions cut 8 bases from V and 0 bases from J, with 11 bases between. This CDR3 is 15 amino acids long.